These 7 T cell receptor beta chains were all obtained from the same sample, sequenced in a study of cytomegalovirus exposure and HLA in healthy donors. The study ran its PCR with 60 Vbeta and 13 Jbeta primers. This table comes from immunoSEQ multiplex PCR, and its TCRdb copy is limited to in-frame clones, with some not included. The sample holds around 75,000 clones, about 84% seen once. Sequencing was performed on PBMCs. The receptor set was obtained from a middle-aged man in good health and CMV-seronegative.

A remark on this clone: At one of its ends the junction is not consistent with the germline gene, which may arise from a read error. Other DNA variants within this sample encode the same CDR3. The V and J genes are TRBV4-3 and TRBJ1-6; D is possibly TRBD1 (5 bases). This CDR3 comprises 16 residues. Germline assignment: CDR1 LGHNA and CDR2 YSLEER. The CDR3: CASSQDQGARNSPLHF. Here the CDR3 DNA reads TGCGCCAGCAGCCAAGATCAAGGGGCCAGGAATTCACCTCTCCACTTT.

The chain couples TRBV9 to TRBJ2-1, with 13 bases aligning to TRBD2. The CDR3 spans 15 residues. J gave up 8 bases and V 0 bases, and 2 bases lay outside the gene matches. The germline V gene has CDR1 SGDLS and CDR2 YYNGEE. The CDR3 sequence is CASSVGLAGGYEQFF. CDR3 nucleotide sequence: TGTGCCAGCAGCGTAGGACTAGCGGGGGGATATGAGCAGTTCTTC.

This clone was seen only a few times. This chain joins TRBV5-1 and TRBJ2-1, with TRBD2 as a possible D gene (5 bases). There are 15 residues in the CDR3. CDR1 is SGHRS, CDR2 YFSETQ, per germline. Trimming removed 4 bases at V and 7 bases at J, with 18 bases between. The CDR3 loop is CASSRTLPPRNEQFF. As DNA, the CDR3 is TGCGCCAGCAGCCGGACTCTCCCCCCAAGGAATGAGCAGTTCTTC.

The rearrangement joins TRBV11-2 to TRBJ1-1, with 8 bases that match TRBD1. This CDR3 has 15 residues. After removal of 6 bases from V and 0 bases from J, the junction contained 6 bases not matched to a gene. Germline assignment: CDR1 SGHAT and CDR2 FQNNGV. This chain's CDR3 is CASRAGGPMNTEAFF. The CDR3, as DNA: TGTGCCAGCAGAGCAGGGGGCCCTATGAACACTGAAGCTTTCTTT.

The V and J genes are TRBV6-1 and TRBJ2-3; D is undetermined. CDR1 and CDR2 (germline): MNHNS, SASEGT. V was shortened by 8 bases and J by 6 bases, with 12 bases between the two germline ends. CDR3 length: 12 residues. CDR3: CASGLEADTQYF. The DNA of the CDR3 is TGTGCCAGCGGCCTAGAGGCCGATACGCAGTATTTT.

V usage is TRBV28 and J usage is TRBJ2-1; D not certain. V shed 7 bases and J shed 8 bases, with 15 bases lying between them. Germline CDR1 MDHEN, CDR2 SYDVKM. The CDR3 runs 13 residues. CDR3 bases: TGTGCCAGCAACGGTGGCAGCGTGGATGAGCAGTTCTTC. Translating it yields CASNGGSVDEQFF.

This clone was counted a single time. This chain uses TRBV10-2 with TRBJ1-1; TRBD1 might be the D (6 bases). V shed 6 bases and J shed 0 bases, with 8 bases lying between them. The CDR3 is 13 amino acids. The germline V gene encodes CDR1 WSHSY and CDR2 SAAADI. CDR3 coding DNA: TGCGCCAGCAGCAGACAGGTGAACACTGAAGCTTTCTTT. Translated, it gives CASSRQVNTEAFF.